The subject of this entry is one T cell receptor beta chain. The data are from a study of blood T cell repertoires in COVID-19. Sequencing used immunoSEQ multiplex PCR; TCRdb keeps in-frame clones, though not all of them. The sample lists about 240,000 clones; more than 80% were seen once. This CDR3 has 18 residues. V dropped 5 bases and J dropped 4 bases, with 21 bases sitting between them. From germline, CDR1 is MNHEY and CDR2 SMNVEV (reference sequence). The chain has TRBV27 and TRBJ2-6, with D possibly matching TRBD2 (6 bases). This receptor was obtained from a woman of 80 years or more with COVID-19, enrolled during active disease. Sequencing was performed on peripheral blood. DNA of the CDR3: TGTGCCAGCAGTAACTCTCTCGGGGGAACCGAGGGGGCCAACGTCCTGACTTTC. Amino acids: CASSNSLGGTEGANVLTF.